The T cell receptor (beta chain) described here comes from a study of response to subunit inactivated influenza vaccine. TCRdb itself ran the RT-PCR reads through MiXCR, one entry per CDR3 protein. This sample yields hundreds of thousands of distinct CDR3 sequences, of which around 16% are seen a single time; roughly 12% belongs to the top ten. CDR1 DFQATT and CDR2 SNEGSKA come from the germline V gene (reference sequence). This CDR3 region has 14 residues. Trimming stripped 3 bases from V and 0 bases from J, with 12 bases between. The clonotype originates from a man in his forties or fifties who received an inactivated influenza vaccine. This material consisted of PBMCs from blood, taken less than 13 days after vaccination. J is TRBJ2-7 and V is TRBV20-1; D remains ambiguous. CDR3 coding DNA: TGCAGTGCTAGGAGTCAGCTGAACTCCTACGAGCAGTACTTC. It encodes CSARSQLNSYEQYF.